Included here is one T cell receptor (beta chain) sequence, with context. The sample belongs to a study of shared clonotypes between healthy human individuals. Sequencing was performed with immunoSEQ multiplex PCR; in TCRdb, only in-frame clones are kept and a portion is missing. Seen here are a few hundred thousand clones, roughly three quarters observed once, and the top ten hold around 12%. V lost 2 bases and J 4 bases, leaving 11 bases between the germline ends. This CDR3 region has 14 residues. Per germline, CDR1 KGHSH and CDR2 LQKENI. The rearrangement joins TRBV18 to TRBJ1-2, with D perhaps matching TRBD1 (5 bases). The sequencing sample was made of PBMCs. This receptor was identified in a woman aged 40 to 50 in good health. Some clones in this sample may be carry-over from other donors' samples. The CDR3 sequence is CASSPGFGGYGYTF. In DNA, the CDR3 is TGTGCCAGCTCACCAGGCTTCGGGGGCTATGGCTACACCTTC.